This T cell receptor beta chain is from a study of CD8+CD57+ T cells in acquired aplastic anemia. Whole-study context: The mean DNA yield obtained from sorted CD4+ and CD8+ cells came to about 3.2 ug.

An expansion of CD8+CD57+ cells by flow cytometry had been shown in patients chosen for sequencing. Every patient had severe acquired aplastic anemia. On this clonotype: Its antigen is unidentified. A read error is possible here, since a much larger clone lies one base away.

TCR beta VDJ combinations and CDR3 sequences were profiled from genomic DNA. One entry per CDR3 protein results from TCRdb running MiXCR on the reads. The sample has roughly 500,000 distinct CDR3 sequences, around 30% seen once. Study observations and caveats: In common between the patients and the controls were around 29 CD8+ CDR3 sequences.

This receptor was taken from a human donor with aplastic anemia. Specimen: sorted CD4+, CD8+, or CD8+CD57+ T cells (not recorded which) from PBMCs.

The CDR3 region is CSAKDRGQGNYGYTF. The DNA of the CDR3 is TGCAGTGCTAAAGATCGAGGACAGGGGAACTATGGCTACACCTTC. The V gene is TRBV20-1, the J gene TRBJ1-2; 9 nucleotides agree with TRBD1. Losses at the gene ends were 4 bases for V and 2 bases for J; bases not matched to a gene: 8. The CDR3 extends over 15 amino acids. Germline V gives CDR1 DFQATT, CDR2 SNEGSKA (reference sequence).